The 17 T cell receptor beta chains below come from one sample, sequenced in a study of molecular identifiers for immune sequencing clone quantification. TCRdb processed the PCR reads anew with MiXCR; each CDR3 protein has one entry. The data show about 640,000 distinct CDR3 sequences, with 15% to 20% seen just once and around 0.9% held by the top ten. The sample was naive CD8+ T cells from blood, with Jurkat cell RNA spiked in. As to subset: FACS-sorted CD8+CD4-CCR7+CD45RA+ naive T cells. Receptor source: a human donor in good health. Some libraries in this study had Jurkat cell RNA spiked in.

This rearrangement joins TRBV4-1 to TRBJ1-5, with D perhaps matching TRBD1 (5 bases). This CDR3 comprises 17 residues. The germline V and J ends were trimmed by 1 base and 3 bases, with 16 bases remaining between them. The germline gives CDR1 MGHRA, CDR2 YSYEKL. CDR3 in DNA: TGCGCCAGCAGCCAAGTTGGGGGAGGGCCGACCAATCAGCCCCAGCATTTT. Translating it yields CASSQVGGGPTNQPQHF.

About this clonotype: It may be a read error: a sequence one base away is much more abundant. The gene calls are TRBV6-5 and TRBJ2-7; D not resolved. Germline V lookup: CDR1 MNHEY, CDR2 SVGAGI. There are 15 residues in the CDR3. CDR3 coding DNA: TGTGCCAACAGTTACTCGGTTTACGGTTCCTACGAGCAGTACTTC. This sequence encodes CANSYSVYGSYEQYF.

This chain connects TRBV12-3 or TRBV12-4 to TRBJ1-6, with D perhaps TRBD1 (6 bases). CDR3 length equals 14 residues. V gave up 5 bases and J gave up 7 bases, with 12 bases separating them. CDR3 in amino acids: CASSVQGLNSPLHF. CDR3 in DNA: TGTGCCAGCAGTGTACAGGGTTTGAATTCACCCCTCCACTTT.

On this clonotype: One junction end disagrees with the germline gene, perhaps due to a read error. The V gene is TRBV5-1, the J gene TRBJ2-7; a possible D gene is TRBD1 (5 bases). CDR3 length: 14 residues. The V gene's germline CDR1 is SGHRS and CDR2 YFSETQ. The DNA of the CDR3 is TGTGCCAGCAGCTATCTGACAGCAAACTACGAGCAGTACTTC. Translated, it gives CASSYLTANYEQYF.

The chain carries TRBV11-2 and TRBJ1-2; TRBD1 aligns across 8 bases. Germline trimming cut 5 bases from V and 3 bases from J; bases unmatched to any gene: 5. The CDR3 has 14 amino acids. The germline gives CDR1 SGHAT, CDR2 FQNNGV. In DNA, the CDR3 is TGTGCCAGCAGCCATACAGGGGGTGACTATGGCTACACCTTC. Translated: CASSHTGGDYGYTF.

This clonotype came up many times. The chain uses TRBV27 and TRBJ1-5, with a possible D match to TRBD1 (6 bases). The germline V gene has CDR1 MNHEY and CDR2 SMNVEV (reference sequence). This CDR3 has 15 residues. Trimming left V 6 bases short and J 1 base short, with 13 bases between. CDR3 nucleotides: TGTGCCAGCAGCCACGACAGGACAAGCAATCAGCCCCAGCATTTT. Protein: CASSHDRTSNQPQHF.

This clonotype was counted at least ten times. V usage is TRBV9 and J usage is TRBJ2-2, with 8 bases fitting TRBD1. The V and J ends lost 4 bases and 6 bases, in that order; junction bases with no gene match: 11. Germline CDR1 reads SGDLS; CDR2 reads YYNGEE. There are 16 residues in the CDR3. DNA of the CDR3: TGTGCCAGCAGCACGTGGGACAGGTACAGCGCCGGGGAGCTGTTTTTT. It translates to CASSTWDRYSAGELFF. Combining the CDR3 with reference TRBV9 and TRBJ2-2 gives the whole variable domain DSGVTQTPKHLITATGQRVTLRCSPRSGDLSVYWYQQSLDQGLQFLIQYYNGEERAKGNILERFSAQQFPDLHSELNLSSLELGDSALYFCASSTWDRYSAGELFFGEGSRLTVL.

In its sample, this clonotype was seen many times. The chain joins TRBV6-1 to TRBJ2-1, with D possibly being TRBD2 (6 bases). V gave up 8 bases and J gave up 0 bases, with 14 bases separating them. CDR3 length: 15 residues. CDR1 and CDR2 from the germline V gene are MNHNS and SASEGT. This CDR3 reads CASRPVGGSYNEQFF. Written as DNA, the CDR3 is TGTGCCAGCCGTCCTGTCGGGGGCTCCTACAATGAGCAGTTCTTC.

This clonotype came up a few times. This chain links TRBV4-3 with TRBJ2-2; 8 bases line up with TRBD2. CDR3 length: 19 amino acids. The trim removed 0 bases at V and 0 bases at J, leaving 9 bases unmatched. From germline, CDR1 is LGHNA and CDR2 YSLEER. The CDR3 loop is CASSQDRNSGTTNTGELFF. Written as DNA, the CDR3 is TGCGCCAGCAGCCAAGATAGGAATAGCGGGACCACGAACACCGGGGAGCTGTTTTTT.

Many counts were recorded for this clonotype. The chain employs TRBV28 and TRBJ2-7; D might be TRBD2 (6 bases). Trimming removed 1 base at V and 7 bases at J, with 11 bases between. Looked up from germline, CDR1 is MDHEN and CDR2 is SYDVKM. The CDR3 contains 13 residues. Here the CDR3 DNA reads TGTGCCAGCAGTTTATTCTCGGGAGATGAGCAGTACTTC. Encoded protein: CASSLFSGDEQYF.

Notes on this clonotype: A read error may be the cause here, since a much bigger clone is one base away. The chain carries TRBV6-5 and TRBJ2-1, with D maybe TRBD1 (5 bases). Germline V gene data show CDR1 as MNHEY and CDR2 as SVGAGI. CDR3 length: 16 amino acids. CDR3 bases: TGTGCCAGCAGTTACGGACCGACAGTCTCCTACAATGGGCAGTTCTTC. Its translation: CASSYGPTVSYNGQFF.

Details on this clonotype: A much larger clonotype is one base distant, so this may be a read error. The CDR3 loop reads CASSWASGVDGQFF. Here the CDR3 DNA reads TGTGCCAGCAGTTGGGCTAGCGGGGTCGATGGGCAGTTCTTC. This chain uses TRBV27 with TRBJ2-1; TRBD2 matches 9 bases. Germline V CDR1 and CDR2: MNHEY, SMNVEV (reference sequence). The CDR3 is 14 amino acids. Trimming at V came to 4 bases and at J to 12 bases, leaving 10 bases not matched to a gene.

This chain links TRBV27 with TRBJ2-3; D might be TRBD1 or TRBD2, each matching 6 bases. The germline V gene encodes CDR1 MNHEY and CDR2 SMNVEV (reference sequence). V was trimmed by 10 bases and J by 14 bases, leaving 31 bases between them. The CDR3 is 15 amino acids. The DNA of the CDR3 is TGTGCCACCCGTCGTATGCACAGGGACTCGGATACACGGTATTTT. Its translation is CATRRMHRDSDTRYF.

A remark on this clonotype: A junction boundary mismatches the germline segment, possibly from a read error. The rearrangement uses TRBV4-1 and TRBJ1-5; a possible D gene is TRBD1 (5 bases). Germline assignment: CDR1 MGHRA and CDR2 YSYEKL. The CDR3 has 16 residues. The CDR3 protein is CASGQTSGYSNQPQHF. Written as DNA, the CDR3 is TGCGCCAGCGGCCAAACCTCAGGGTATAGCAATCAGCCCCAGCATTTT.

This clonotype was seen once. This may be a read error: a much more frequent sequence differs by one nucleotide. The rearrangement links TRBV24-1 to TRBJ2-2; 7 nucleotides line up with TRBD2. Trimming cost V 4 bases and J 1 base; bases outside gene matches: 5. CDR1 and CDR2 (germline): KGHDR, SFDVKD. CDR3 length equals 16 residues. The chain's CDR3 is CATSEPASGNTGELFF. CDR3 DNA: TGTGCCACCAGTGAACCAGCTAGCGGGAACACCGGGGAGCTGTTTTTT.

This clonotype was seen a few times. V is TRBV28 and J is TRBJ2-7, with a weak D call TRBD1 (6 bases). This CDR3 contains 14 residues. The germline CDR1 and CDR2 sequences are MDHEN and SYDVKM. Deletions cut 3 bases from V and 0 bases from J, with 9 bases between. The CDR3 coding sequence is TGTGCCAGCAGTTTGGCCAGGGGCTCCTACGAGCAGTACTTC. Its protein product is CASSLARGSYEQYF. Supplemented by reference TRBV28 and TRBJ2-7, the full variable domain reads DVKVTQSSRYLVKRTGEKVFLECVQDMDHENMFWYRQDPGLGLRLIYFSYDVKMKEKGDIPEGYSVSREKKERFSLILESASTNQTSMYLCASSLARGSYEQYFGPGTRLTVT.

A word on this clonotype: Possible read error: a much larger clone is one base away. This rearrangement joins TRBV28 to TRBJ2-7; no definite D call. The length of the CDR3 is 17 residues. Deletions cut 5 bases from V and 0 bases from J, with 20 bases between. Germline CDR1 is MDHEN and CDR2 is SYDVKM. Written as DNA, the CDR3 is TGTGCCAGCAGTCCACCCCCTCCGCGGCCCCTCTCCTACGAGCAGTACTTC. Encoded protein: CASSPPPPRPLSYEQYF.